Listed here are 10 T cell receptor beta chains from one sample, sequenced in a study of control samples from healthy donors and cancer patients. TCRdb's table, derived via immunoSEQ multiplex PCR, lists solely in-frame clones and lacks some. The sample lists approximately 140,000 clones; approximately 91% were seen once. Material for sequencing was blood. The receptor set was obtained from a woman younger than 45 in good health.

J is TRBJ2-3 and V is TRBV11-2; 8 nucleotides match TRBD2. With 6 bases clipped from V and 6 bases from J, the junction kept 20 bases outside the gene matches. Germline values: CDR1 SGHAT, CDR2 FQNNGV. This CDR3 comprises 18 residues. Here the CDR3 reads CASSPFPAAGAQSDTQYF. DNA of the CDR3: TGTGCCAGCAGTCCCTTTCCTGCAGCGGGAGCCCAAAGCGATACGCAGTATTTT.

The V and J genes are TRBV10-3 and TRBJ2-7, with D possibly being TRBD2 (6 bases). This CDR3 is 15 amino acids long. CDR1 ENHRY and CDR2 SYGVKD come from the germline V gene. With 4 bases removed from V and 2 bases from J, the gap between germline ends came to 15 bases. CDR3 in amino acids: CAISVLGGTTYEQYF. CDR3 coding DNA: TGTGCCATCAGTGTATTGGGCGGGACCACCTACGAGCAGTACTTC.

In its sample, this clone was seen once. The chain employs TRBV5-1 and TRBJ2-3; TRBD2 agrees at 10 bases. This CDR3 comprises 15 residues. The germline V gene has CDR1 SGHRS and CDR2 YFSETQ. Trimming took 8 bases from V and 6 from J; bases not matched to a gene: 12. The CDR3 region is CASSLRLAGADTQYF. CDR3 in DNA: TGCGCCAGTAGTCTCCGCCTAGCGGGAGCTGATACGCAGTATTTT. Full variable domain (remainder filled in from reference TRBV5-1 and TRBJ2-3): KAGVTQTPRYLIKTRGQQVTLSCSPISGHRSVSWYQQTPGQGLQFLFEYFSETQRNKGNFPGRFSGRQFSNSRSEMNVSTLELGDSALYLCASSLRLAGADTQYFGPGTRLTVL.

Of note for this clone: At the DNA level, this CDR3 is encoded by other sequences in the same sample as well. The chain employs TRBV9 and TRBJ1-1, with a weak D call TRBD1 (5 bases). There are 13 residues in the CDR3. In germline, CDR1 is SGDLS, CDR2 YYNGEE. Trimming stripped 2 bases from V and 6 bases from J, with 11 bases between. The DNA of the CDR3 is TGTGCCAGCAGCGTGGCAGGGACCCCTGAAGCTTTCTTT. This translates into CASSVAGTPEAFF. Full variable domain (remainder filled in from reference TRBV9 and TRBJ1-1): DSGVTQTPKHLITATGQRVTLRCSPRSGDLSVYWYQQSLDQGLQFLIQYYNGEERAKGNILERFSAQQFPDLHSELNLSSLELGDSALYFCASSVAGTPEAFFGQGTRLTVV.

J is TRBJ2-6 and V is TRBV11-1; D ambiguous. The CDR3 loop spans 16 amino acids. Germline V gene data show CDR1 as SGHAT and CDR2 as FQDESV (reference sequence). With 2 bases removed from V and 0 bases from J, the gap between germline ends came to 8 bases. The CDR3 here is CASSLLLGSGANVLTF. For the CDR3, the DNA is TGTGCCAGCAGCTTACTCCTCGGCTCTGGGGCCAACGTCCTGACTTTC.

The rearrangement links TRBV15 to TRBJ1-4; 7 bases are a match to TRBD1. The CDR3 extends over 15 amino acids. Germline CDR1 LNHNV, CDR2 YYDKDF (reference sequence). Trimming took 3 bases from V and 7 from J; bases not matched to a gene: 8. CDR3 DNA: TGTGCCACCAGCAGGGGGGTCCGGGACAGTGAAAAACTGTTTTTT. Encoded protein: CATSRGVRDSEKLFF. Variable domain in full (rest from reference TRBV15 and TRBJ1-4): DAMVIQNPRYQVTQFGKPVTLSCSQTLNHNVMYWYQQKSSQAPKLLFHYYDKDFNNEADTPDNFQSRRPNTSFCFLDIRSPGLGDTAMYLCATSRGVRDSEKLFFGSGTQLSVL.

The chain uses TRBV20-1 and TRBJ1-2; D gene uncertain. The CDR3 length is 11 residues. Trimming removed 3 bases from V and 2 bases from J, with 4 bases in between. Per the germline V gene, CDR1 is DFQATT and CDR2 is SNEGSKA (reference sequence). CDR3 sequence reads: CSARDNYGYTF. As DNA, the CDR3 is TGCAGTGCTAGGGACAACTATGGCTACACCTTC.

The V gene is TRBV28, the J gene TRBJ1-2; TRBD1 aligns across 8 bases. After removal of 6 bases from V and 7 bases from J, the junction contained 7 bases not matched to a gene. The CDR3 length is 13 residues. The germline V gene encodes CDR1 MDHEN and CDR2 SYDVKM. The CDR3 loop reads CASSPTGAGGYTF. The CDR3 coding sequence is TGTGCCAGCAGCCCGACAGGGGCAGGTGGCTACACCTTC.

As to this clone: The sample holds other DNA sequences that translate to the same CDR3. This sequence joins TRBV5-6 and TRBJ1-1; perhaps TRBD1 as D (5 bases). V dropped 0 bases and J dropped 0 bases, with 9 bases sitting between them. Germline V gene sequence: CDR1 SGHDT, CDR2 YYEEEE. This CDR3 is built from 15 residues. CDR3 nucleotide sequence: TGTGCCAGCAGCTTGGTCGGGGGAATGAACACTGAAGCTTTCTTT. Its translation is CASSLVGGMNTEAFF.

This chain joins TRBV14 and TRBJ2-7; the D gene is possibly TRBD2 (6 bases). CDR1 and CDR2 from the germline V gene are SGHDN and FVKESK. The CDR3 consists of 16 residues. The V end lost 0 bases, the J end lost 3 bases, and 15 bases lay between the germline ends. The CDR3 DNA sequence: TGTGCCAGCAGCCAAGACAACGGGGGAAACTACTACGAGCAGTACTTC. Its translation is CASSQDNGGNYYEQYF. The full variable domain, with the rest looked up from reference TRBV14 and TRBJ2-7, is EAGVTQFPSHSVIEKGQTVTLRCDPISGHDNLYWYRRVMGKEIKFLLHFVKESKQDESGMPNNRFLAERTGGTYSTLKVQPAELEDSGVYFCASSQDNGGNYYEQYFGPGTRLTVT.